This TCR beta chain was recovered during a study of T cell responses to AZD1222 COVID-19 vaccine. Comments on this clone: As yet, its antigen is unknown.

Data came from immunoSEQ multiplex PCR; TCRdb stores just in-frame clones and leaves some out. The table has roughly 100,000 clones, about 87% seen once; the top ten hold roughly 20%. The CDR3 is 15 amino acids. Looked up from germline, CDR1 is SGHTS and CDR2 is YDEGEE. Trimming removed 4 bases at V and 6 bases at J, with 17 bases between. Overall study findings and caveats: Spike-wide vaccine-associated CD4 TCRs dominated at 160-218 and 743-854. Among spike-specific TCRs, nearly half reportedly target unmutated variant regions. A mostly white British donor set with more females was recruited, and clonal diversity was possibly underestimated. Spike-specific TCR depth and breadth grew after two AZD1222 doses.

The V gene is TRBV5-8, the J gene TRBJ1-5, with D unresolved. Material: peripheral blood, obtained on day 0 of AZD1222 vaccination. The receptor was isolated from an adult in good health. CDR3 nucleotide sequence: TGTGCCAGCAGCGAGGATGCGGGGTACGGTCAGCCCCAGCATTTT. Translating gives CASSEDAGYGQPQHF.